This T cell receptor (beta chain) was recorded in a study of T-cell memory formation after mild COVID-19. This clonotype was seen at least ten times. TCRdb itself ran the 5' RACE reads through MiXCR, one entry per CDR3 protein. The data hold 200,000 to 250,000 distinct CDR3 sequences, with around a tenth observed a single time. V was shortened by 2 bases and J by 4 bases, with 14 bases between the two germline ends. This CDR3 has 15 amino acids. Per the germline V gene, CDR1 is MNHEY and CDR2 is SVGAGI. Sequencing was performed on PBMCs or a T cell subset sorted from them (not recorded which). The sequence was obtained from a man between 18 and 29 years old who had mild COVID-19 (a few samples of this study predate the infection). Cell type and time point are not known. The chain employs TRBV6-5 and TRBJ1-1, with D perhaps matching TRBD1 (5 bases). The CDR3: CASSYRGGGGTEAFF. Written as DNA, the CDR3 is TGTGCCAGCAGTTACCGCGGGGGGGGTGGCACTGAAGCTTTCTTT.